These 8 T cell receptor beta chains were all obtained from the same sample, sequenced in a study of identifying expanded T cells in peripheral blood. Some clones are missing from TCRdb's copy, which holds only in-frame ones; the method was immunoSEQ multiplex PCR. The sample holds 90,000 to 100,000 clones, approximately 86% seen once. The sample comprised blood. These receptors originate from a person between 18 and 75 years old in good health.

The chain carries TRBV30 and TRBJ2-3; D is unclear. There are 10 residues in the CDR3. The germline CDR1 and CDR2 sequences are GTSNPN and SVGIG (reference sequence). V lost 1 base and J lost 6, with 2 bases in between. The CDR3 DNA is TGTGCCTGGAGTGGGGATACGCAGTATTTT. Translated, it gives CAWSGDTQYF.

This chain joins TRBV27 and TRBJ1-2; maybe TRBD1 (6 bases). Germline CDR1 and CDR2: MNHEY and SMNVEV (reference sequence). The CDR3 is 16 residues long. Deletions cut 5 bases from V and 2 bases from J, with 18 bases between. The CDR3 nucleotides read TGTGCCAGCAGTCAACATTGGCCGGGGGCGAACTATGGCTACACCTTC. It is translated as CASSQHWPGANYGYTF.

The J gene is TRBJ2-2, the V gene TRBV6-1; unclear D gene. The CDR3 is 16 residues long. CDR1 is MNHNS and CDR2 is SASEGT in the germline V gene. Between the trimmed V and J ends, which lost 2 bases and 0 bases, there was a span of 10 bases. The CDR3 loop is CASSEKWTANTGELFF. The CDR3, as DNA: TGTGCCAGCAGTGAAAAGTGGACCGCGAACACCGGGGAGCTGTTTTTT.

This clone was seen only once. The chain links TRBV21-1 to TRBJ2-2; the D call of TRBD2 is as the table states it, not checked on the DNA. TRBV21-1 is a listed pseudogene. The CDR3 loop spans 22 amino acids. This CDR3 is CASSKRLPGLAGGPALVGELFF. The CDR3 nucleotides are TGTGCCAGCAGCAAACGGTTACCGGGACTAGCGGGAGGGCCTGCCTTGGTCGGGGAGCTGTTTTTT.

This clone is a singleton in its sample. V and J are TRBV7-2 and TRBJ2-3, with 13 nucleotides matching TRBD2. The CDR3 covers 18 residues. With V trimmed by 4 bases and J by 1 base, 8 bases remained unmatched. Germline V gene data show CDR1 as SGHTA and CDR2 as FQGNSA. CDR3 sequence reads: CASSSWTSGSLRTDTQYF. Written as DNA, the CDR3 is TGTGCCAGCAGCTCCTGGACTAGCGGGAGCCTACGCACAGATACGCAGTATTTT.

This sequence joins TRBV10-3 and TRBJ1-3; unclear D gene. CDR3 size: 11 residues. CDR1 and CDR2 from the germline V gene are ENHRY and SYGVKD. Trimming took 8 bases from V and 2 from J, leaving 4 bases between them. The chain's CDR3 is CAIGPGNTIYF. The CDR3 DNA reads as TGTGCCATCGGCCCTGGAAACACCATATATTTT.

The chain uses TRBV5-1 and TRBJ2-4; possibly TRBD1 or TRBD2 for D (6 bases each). This CDR3 is built from 15 residues. V lost 1 base, J lost 5 bases, and 13 bases lay in between. Germline V gene data show CDR1 as SGHRS and CDR2 as YFSETQ. CDR3 sequence (DNA): TGCGCCAGCAGCTTGCTAGCGAGGGGGGAAAACATTCAGTACTTC. This gives the protein CASSLLARGENIQYF.

The chain combines TRBV28 with TRBJ2-7; D is possibly TRBD2 (5 bases). This CDR3 comprises 15 residues. Germline loops: CDR1 MDHEN, CDR2 SYDVKM. V lost 2 bases, J lost 5 bases, and 16 bases lay in between. This CDR3 reads CASSLSSWERNEQYF. In DNA, the CDR3 is TGTGCCAGCAGTTTAAGTTCGTGGGAGAGGAACGAGCAGTACTTC.